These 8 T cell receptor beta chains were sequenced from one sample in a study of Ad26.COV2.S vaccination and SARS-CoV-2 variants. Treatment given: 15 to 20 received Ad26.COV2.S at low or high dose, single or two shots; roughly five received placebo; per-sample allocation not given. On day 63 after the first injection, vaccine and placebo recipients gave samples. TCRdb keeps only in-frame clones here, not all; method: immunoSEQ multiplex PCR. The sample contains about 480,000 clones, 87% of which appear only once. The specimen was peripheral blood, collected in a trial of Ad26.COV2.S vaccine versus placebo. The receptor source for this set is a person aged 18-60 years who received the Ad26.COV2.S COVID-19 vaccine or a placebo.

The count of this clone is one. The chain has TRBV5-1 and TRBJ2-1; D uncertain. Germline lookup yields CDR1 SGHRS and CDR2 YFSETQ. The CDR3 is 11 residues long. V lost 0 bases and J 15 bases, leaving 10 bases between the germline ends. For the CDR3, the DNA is TGCGCCAGCAGCTTGGGTTTGTTTCGGTTCTTC. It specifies CASSLGLFRFF.

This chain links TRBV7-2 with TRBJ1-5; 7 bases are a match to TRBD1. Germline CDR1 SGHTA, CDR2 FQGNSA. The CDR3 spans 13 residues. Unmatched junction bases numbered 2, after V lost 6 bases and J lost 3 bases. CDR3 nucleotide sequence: TGTGCCAGCAGTGACAGGGCCAATCAGCCCCAGCATTTT. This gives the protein CASSDRANQPQHF.

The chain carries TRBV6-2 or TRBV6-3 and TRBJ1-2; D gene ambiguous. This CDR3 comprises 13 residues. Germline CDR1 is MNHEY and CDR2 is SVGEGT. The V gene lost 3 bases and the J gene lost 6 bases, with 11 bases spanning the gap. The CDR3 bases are TGTGCCAGCAGTTATTCGGTCTCAAATGGCTACACCTTC. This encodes CASSYSVSNGYTF.

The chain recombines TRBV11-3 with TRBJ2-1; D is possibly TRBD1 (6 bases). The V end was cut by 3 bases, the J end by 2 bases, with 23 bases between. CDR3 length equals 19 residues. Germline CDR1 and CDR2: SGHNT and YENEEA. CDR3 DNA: TGTGCCAGCAGCTTGACCAGTCTACAGGGCGGCGAGGCCTACAATGAGCAGTTCTTC. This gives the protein CASSLTSLQGGEAYNEQFF. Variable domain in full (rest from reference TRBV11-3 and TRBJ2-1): EAGVVQSPRYKIIEKKQPVAFWCNPISGHNTLYWYLQNLGQGPELLIRYENEEAVDDSQLPKDRFSAERLKGVDSTLKIQPAELGDSAVYLCASSLTSLQGGEAYNEQFFGPGTRLTVL.

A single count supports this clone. Here the CDR3 DNA reads TGTGCCAGCACCTCCAAACCCCATTCCGGGAGTGTCCCGTCTGAGCAGTTCTTC. This codes for CASTSKPHSGSVPSEQFF. The V gene is TRBV28, the J gene TRBJ2-1, with a possible D match to TRBD2 (6 bases). The V and J ends lost 7 bases and 9 bases respectively, with 31 bases between them. CDR3 length: 18 amino acids. CDR1 is MDHEN and CDR2 is SYDVKM in the germline V gene. Together with reference TRBV28 and TRBJ2-1, the CDR3 gives the full variable domain: DVKVTQSSRYLVKRTGEKVFLECVQDMDHENMFWYRQDPGLGLRLIYFSYDVKMKEKGDIPEGYSVSREKKERFSLILESASTNQTSMYLCASTSKPHSGSVPSEQFFGPGTRLTVL.

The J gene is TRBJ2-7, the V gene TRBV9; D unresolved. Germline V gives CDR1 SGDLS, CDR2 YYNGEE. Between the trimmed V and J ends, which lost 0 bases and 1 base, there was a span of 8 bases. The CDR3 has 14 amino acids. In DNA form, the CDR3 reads TGTGCCAGCAGCGTAGCCGTGGGGTCCTACGAGCAGTACTTC. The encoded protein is CASSVAVGSYEQYF.

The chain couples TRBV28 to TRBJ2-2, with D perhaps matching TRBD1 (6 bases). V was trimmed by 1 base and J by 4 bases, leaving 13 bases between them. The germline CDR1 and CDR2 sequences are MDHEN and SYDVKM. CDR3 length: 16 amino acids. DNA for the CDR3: TGTGCCAGCAGTTTATCACAGGGATTGGGCACCGGGGAGCTGTTTTTT. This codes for CASSLSQGLGTGELFF.

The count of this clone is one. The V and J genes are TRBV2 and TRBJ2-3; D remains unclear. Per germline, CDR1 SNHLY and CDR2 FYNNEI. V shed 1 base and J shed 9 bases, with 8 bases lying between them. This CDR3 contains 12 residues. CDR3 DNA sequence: TGTGCCAGCAGTGAAGGGATAATAACGCAGTATTTT. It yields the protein CASSEGIITQYF.